This T cell receptor beta chain is from a study of blood T cell repertoires in COVID-19. As for the study in general: The samples span acute and convalescent COVID-19 from the United States, Italy and Spain. Nucleic acid was either cDNA or gDNA, and it came from T cells, B-cell-depleted T cells, or PBMCs.

Germline V gives CDR1 SGHRS, CDR2 YFSETQ. The CDR3 is made up of 14 amino acids. The junction had 4 bases not matched to a gene; V was cut back by 4 bases and J by 4 bases. Per the original methods: Reference gene primers were amplified, and this amplification served to estimate nucleated cell counts. Using immunoSEQ multiplex PCR, the repertoire was profiled, and TCRdb retains in-frame clones only, with some absent. That table supplies the V and J calls and clone size; D and trimming were determined from the DNA. Of some 15,000 clones detected, approximately 86% appear once; the ten largest clones hold roughly 5.6%.

Sequences were obtained from peripheral blood. The chain is built from TRBV5-1 and TRBJ2-7, with 11 bases matching TRBD1. This sequence originates from a human donor in a cohort sampled during active COVID-19. The CDR3 nucleotides read TGCGCCAGCAGCCTGGACAGGGGGCCGTACGAGCAGTACTTC. This codes for CASSLDRGPYEQYF.